This T cell receptor (beta chain) derives from a study of shared clonotypes between healthy human individuals. Broader study findings: Naive subsets usually exceeded memory subsets in estimated richness. The authors sampled blood alone, and tissue repertoires likely differ.

TCRdb's copy holds only in-frame clones and misses some; the assay was immunoSEQ multiplex PCR. Here the sample spans about 2.2 million clones, 85% to 95% being singletons. In regard to this clone: The antigen is unknown.

The CDR3 contains 17 residues. Losses at the gene ends were 0 bases for V and 0 bases for J; bases not matched to a gene: 6. Per the germline V gene, CDR1 is SGDLS and CDR2 is YYNGEE. Selected positively for CCR7 and CD45RO-negative, naive CD8 cells excluded terminally differentiated effector memory CD45RA+ cells. The genes are TRBV9 and TRBJ2-1, with TRBD2 matching over 7 bases. What was sequenced was naive CD8+ T cells from PBMCs. The sequence came from a man younger than 35 in good health. Some clones in this sample may be carry-over from other donors' samples. DNA for the CDR3: TGTGCCAGCAGCGTAGATGGGAGGGAGATCTCCTACAATGAGCAGTTCTTC. This codes for CASSVDGREISYNEQFF.